What follows are 14 T cell receptor beta chains derived from one specimen sequenced in a study of Graves' ophthalmopathy and Graves' hyperthyroidism. Transcripts of RNA were the source for amplifying TCR beta CDR3 regions. Second-round multiplex PCR came after first-round RT-PCR with HTBI primers. Each CDR3 protein gets one entry after TCRdb re-called the multiplex PCR reads with MiXCR. Among around 1.1 million distinct CDR3 sequences, about 35% were seen once, and the ten largest hold over 8.5%. Sequencing input: peripheral blood or thyroid tissue (not recorded which). Receptors originate from an adult man with Graves' hyperthyroidism.

The chain is built from TRBV10-3 and TRBJ2-5; the D gene is possibly TRBD2 (5 bases). The V gene lost 3 bases and the J gene lost 5 bases, with 19 bases spanning the gap. The germline V gene has CDR1 ENHRY and CDR2 SYGVKD. The CDR3 consists of 16 residues. The CDR3 bases are TGTGCCATCAGTGACCGAACGGGTGGGTTAGCGGAGACCCAGTACTTC. This encodes CAISDRTGGLAETQYF.

The V gene is TRBV11-2, the J gene TRBJ1-1; 8 positions agree with TRBD1. The CDR3 runs to 17 residues. Losses at the gene ends were 3 bases for V and 5 bases for J; bases not matched to a gene: 14. CDR1 is SGHAT, CDR2 FQNNGV, per germline. Written as DNA, the CDR3 is TGTGCCAGCAGCTTGAATGAATTACGACAGGGGAGGACTGAAGCTTTCTTT. Protein: CASSLNELRQGRTEAFF.

The chain couples TRBV30 to TRBJ1-1, with 7 bases aligning to TRBD1. This CDR3 has 16 amino acids. The V gene's germline CDR1 is GTSNPN and CDR2 SVGIG (reference sequence). Germline trimming cut 7 bases from V and 2 bases from J; bases unmatched to any gene: 16. CDR3 sequence: CAFQYRDSLINTEAFF. The CDR3 bases are TGTGCCTTCCAATACCGGGACAGCTTGATTAACACTGAAGCTTTCTTT.

Notes on this clonotype: Given the absence of the conserved phenylalanine or tryptophan at the CDR3 end, a read error is likely. The V gene is TRBV7-9, the J gene TRBJ1-5; TRBD1 matches at 10 bases. The CDR3 is 19 amino acids. V gave up 1 base and J gave up 0 bases; unmatched junction bases: 9. Germline CDR1 reads SEHNR; CDR2 reads FQNEAQ (reference sequence). The CDR3 bases are TGTGCCAGCAGCTTAGGGACAGGGGGTGCGTTGTATAGCAATCAGCCCCAGCATGTT. Its translation: CASSLGTGGALYSNQPQHV.

This clonotype was observed at least ten times. J is TRBJ2-5 and V is TRBV10-2; 9 bases agree with TRBD2. The V gene's germline CDR1 is WSHSY and CDR2 SAAADI. Trimming removed 6 bases from V and 4 bases from J; junction bases left unmatched: 9. The CDR3 is 15 residues long. The DNA for the CDR3 is TGCGCCAGCAGGTGGGGCGGGGGGGCCGGAGAGACCCAGTACTTC. Its protein product is CASRWGGGAGETQYF.

The V gene is TRBV7-2, the J gene TRBJ2-3, with 7 positions matching TRBD1. The V segment lost 6 bases and the J segment 1 base; nucleotides outside the gene matches: 10. CDR1 and CDR2 from the germline V gene are SGHTA and FQGNSA. CDR3 length: 16 residues. In DNA, the CDR3 is TGTGCCAGCAGGTTGGGACAGACCGTACGCACAGATACGCAGTATTTT. This codes for CASRLGQTVRTDTQYF.

The chain recombines TRBV4-3 with TRBJ2-7, with 12 bases matching TRBD2. With 1 base clipped from V and 3 bases from J, the junction kept 4 bases outside the gene matches. CDR1 is LGHNA, CDR2 YSLEER, per germline. This CDR3 is built from 16 residues. The CDR3 loop is CASSQGLAGVLYEQYF. In DNA form, the CDR3 reads TGCGCCAGCAGCCAAGGACTAGCGGGAGTACTCTACGAGCAGTACTTC.

Of note for this clonotype: This may come from a read error, since a much larger clone is one base off. The chain carries TRBV20-1 and TRBJ1-1; tentatively, D is TRBD1 (5 bases). Between the trimmed V and J ends, which lost 3 bases and 5 bases, there was a span of 10 bases. The V gene's germline CDR1 is DFQATT and CDR2 SNEGSKA (reference sequence). The CDR3 is 12 amino acids. The CDR3 bases are TGCAGTGCTAGGAGGACACCGACTGAAGCTTTCTTT. Translation: CSARRTPTEAFF.

DNA of the CDR3: TGTGCCAGCAGTGAATGGGGGCAGGGTTTTTCCTACGAGCAGTACTTC. Protein sequence: CASSEWGQGFSYEQYF. J is TRBJ2-7 and V is TRBV25-1; maybe TRBD1 (6 bases). The V gene lost 1 base and the J gene lost 1 base, with 14 bases spanning the gap. The CDR3 totals 16 residues. Per the germline V gene, CDR1 is MGHDK and CDR2 is SYGVNS.

CDR3 nucleotides: TGCGCCAGCAGCTCCCCGGGACAGAAAGACACCGGGGAGCTGTTTTTT. This codes for CASSSPGQKDTGELFF. This chain links TRBV4-1 with TRBJ2-2; TRBD1 matches 7 bases. Germline lookup yields CDR1 MGHRA and CDR2 YSYEKL. The V and J ends lost 5 bases and 3 bases, in that order; junction bases with no gene match: 9. The CDR3 contains 16 residues.

This clonotype was detected ten times or more. V and J are TRBV7-8 and TRBJ2-7; TRBD2 aligns across 11 bases. The CDR3 extends over 15 amino acids. The J segment lost 1 base and the V segment lost 5 bases, leaving 4 bases of the junction unmatched. CDR1 and CDR2 from the germline V gene are SGHVS and FQNEAQ. The CDR3 protein is CASSRTSGPSYEQYF. The CDR3 coding sequence is TGTGCCAGCAGCCGGACTAGCGGGCCTTCCTACGAGCAGTACTTC.

J is TRBJ1-5 and V is TRBV27; 7 positions match TRBD1. The CDR3 totals 15 residues. Germline trimming cut 10 bases from V and 2 bases from J; bases unmatched to any gene: 11. Germline V gene sequence: CDR1 MNHEY, CDR2 SMNVEV (reference sequence). DNA for the CDR3: TGTGCCATTCCCCCCGGGACAGAGGGCAATCAGCCCCAGCATTTT. Translating gives CAIPPGTEGNQPQHF.

The sample holds a few counts of this clonotype. The chain employs TRBV9 and TRBJ2-7; TRBD2 might be the D (5 bases). This CDR3 has 16 residues. Trimming left V 0 bases short and J 3 bases short, with 16 bases between. CDR1 and CDR2 (germline): SGDLS, YYNGEE. Written as DNA, the CDR3 is TGTGCCAGCAGCGTAGGATCAAGGGAGCGGAGCTACGAGCAGTACTTC. It translates to CASSVGSRERSYEQYF.

This clonotype came up once. It may be a read error: a sequence one base away is much more abundant. The chain couples TRBV19 to TRBJ1-2; a weak D match, TRBD1 (6 bases). This CDR3 has 16 amino acids. Germline CDR1 LNHDA, CDR2 SQIVND (reference sequence). The CDR3 nucleotides are TGTGCCAGTAATAGGGGCACGGGACAAATCAACTATGGCTGCACCTTC. Translation gives CASNRGTGQINYGCTF. Looking up the rest from reference TRBV19 and TRBJ1-2 gives the full variable domain: DGGITQSPKYLFRKEGQNVTLSCEQNLNHDAMYWYRQDPGQGLRLIYYSQIVNDFQKGDIAEGYSVSREKKESFPLTVTSAQKNPTAFYLCASNRGTGQINYGCTFGSGTRLTVV.